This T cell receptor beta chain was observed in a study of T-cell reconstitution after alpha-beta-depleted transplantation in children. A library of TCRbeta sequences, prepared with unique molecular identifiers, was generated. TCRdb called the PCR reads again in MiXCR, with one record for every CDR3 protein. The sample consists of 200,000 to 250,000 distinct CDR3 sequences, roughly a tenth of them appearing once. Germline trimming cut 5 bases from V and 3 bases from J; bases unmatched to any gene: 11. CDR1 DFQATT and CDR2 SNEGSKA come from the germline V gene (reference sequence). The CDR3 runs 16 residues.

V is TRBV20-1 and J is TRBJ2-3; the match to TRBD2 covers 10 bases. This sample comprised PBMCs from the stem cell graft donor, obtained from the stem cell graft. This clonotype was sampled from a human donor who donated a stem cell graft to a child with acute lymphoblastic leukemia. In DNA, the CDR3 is TGCAGTGCTGGTGACCCTAGCGGGGGTCAGACAGATACGCAGTATTTT. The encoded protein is CSAGDPSGGQTDTQYF.